Below, 15 T cell receptor beta chains from the same sample are listed, as sequenced in a study of T cell responses to AZD1222 COVID-19 vaccine. Some clones are missing from TCRdb's copy, which holds only in-frame ones; the method was immunoSEQ multiplex PCR. The sample has 150,000 or so clones; just over 90% are singletons. Source: peripheral blood, taken 28 days after the second AZD1222 dose. These receptors all stem from an adult who received the AZD1222 COVID-19 vaccine.

The chain has TRBV14 and TRBJ1-2, with unresolved D. The germline CDR1 and CDR2 sequences are SGHDN and FVKESK. This CDR3 comprises 14 residues. V was cut by 2 bases and J by 7 bases, with 14 bases left in between. The DNA for the CDR3 is TGTGCCAGCAGCCAATCCGGTGCGTACTTTGGCTACACCTTC. The encoded protein is CASSQSGAYFGYTF.

The V and J genes are TRBV9 and TRBJ2-3; 12 bases match TRBD2. Germline CDR1 is SGDLS and CDR2 is YYNGEE. The CDR3 has 18 amino acids. The V segment lost 0 bases and the J segment 0 bases; nucleotides outside the gene matches: 5. The CDR3 nucleotides read TGTGCCAGCAGCGTAGACGGACTAGCGGGAAGTAGCACAGATACGCAGTATTTT. It encodes CASSVDGLAGSSTDTQYF.

This clone occurred once. The rearrangement joins TRBV11-1 to TRBJ2-1; D might be TRBD2 (5 bases). Germline lookup yields CDR1 SGHAT and CDR2 FQDESV (reference sequence). The CDR3 consists of 16 residues. Trimming pared 5 bases from V and 7 bases from J, leaving 21 bases between. CDR3 in DNA: TGTGCCAGCAGCCCCCTGGGCGGGCGGCTGGGGAATGAGCAGTTCTTC. Protein sequence: CASSPLGGRLGNEQFF.

With regard to this clone: At the DNA level, this CDR3 is encoded by other sequences in the same sample as well. The chain carries TRBV3-1 (or the pseudogene TRBV3-2) and TRBJ1-6, with D hard to call. V gave up 1 base and J gave up 7 bases, with 8 bases separating them. Germline lookup yields CDR1 LGHDT and CDR2 YNNKEL (reference sequence). The CDR3 length is 14 residues. The DNA of the CDR3 is TGTGCCAGCAGCCAAGGTGGCGGGAATTCACCCCTCCACTTT. Translation gives CASSQGGGNSPLHF.

This chain joins TRBV19 and TRBJ2-7; tentative D call: TRBD1 (6 bases). The germline V gene has CDR1 LNHDA and CDR2 SQIVND (reference sequence). Trimming took 4 bases from V and 3 from J, leaving 16 bases between them. The CDR3 is 15 residues long. The CDR3 nucleotides are TGTGCCAGTAGTAGGGGGCTCAGTGGATACTACGAGCAGTACTTC. This translates into CASSRGLSGYYEQYF.

The chain has TRBV3-1 (or the pseudogene TRBV3-2) and TRBJ2-5; 12 bases align to TRBD2. Trimming cost V 1 base and J 5 bases; bases outside gene matches: 5. The CDR3 runs 16 residues. CDR1 and CDR2 (germline): LGHDT, YNNKEL (reference sequence). The CDR3 DNA is TGTGCCAGCAGCCAAGGACTAGCGGGAGTGGGGGAGACCCAGTACTTC. As protein: CASSQGLAGVGETQYF.

As DNA, the CDR3 is TGCGCCAGCAGCTGGACGACTAGAGACAATGAGCAGTTCTTC. It specifies CASSWTTRDNEQFF. The chain employs TRBV5-1 and TRBJ2-1; D may be TRBD2 (6 bases). The germline V gene has CDR1 SGHRS and CDR2 YFSETQ. This CDR3 contains 14 residues. V was pared by 3 bases and J by 5 bases, with 12 bases between. Together with reference TRBV5-1 and TRBJ2-1, the CDR3 gives the full variable domain: KAGVTQTPRYLIKTRGQQVTLSCSPISGHRSVSWYQQTPGQGLQFLFEYFSETQRNKGNFPGRFSGRQFSNSRSEMNVSTLELGDSALYLCASSWTTRDNEQFFGPGTRLTVL.

The chain carries TRBV6-1 and TRBJ1-1; D ambiguous. The ends were cut back, 2 bases at V and 4 bases at J, with 8 bases in the middle. Per the germline V gene, CDR1 is MNHNS and CDR2 is SASEGT. The CDR3 is 13 amino acids. CDR3 sequence (DNA): TGTGCCAGCAGTGAATCATTTGTCACTGAAGCTTTCTTT. Its translation is CASSESFVTEAFF.

V gene TRBV19 combines with J gene TRBJ1-3; D is unclear. Between the trimmed V and J ends, which lost 2 bases and 4 bases, there was a span of 12 bases. This CDR3 comprises 15 residues. From germline, CDR1 is LNHDA and CDR2 SQIVND (reference sequence). CDR3 nucleotides: TGTGCCAGTAGTATAAGTGGGTCGTCAGGAAACACCATATATTTT. The encoded protein is CASSISGSSGNTIYF.

The rearrangement uses TRBV20-1 and TRBJ2-1; TRBD2 matches 7 bases. Germline loops: CDR1 DFQATT, CDR2 SNEGSKA (reference sequence). The CDR3 contains 11 residues. The ends lost 7 bases at V and 8 bases at J; junction bases unmatched: 5. The CDR3 protein is CSGLREDEQFF. CDR3 nucleotide sequence: TGCAGTGGTCTTCGGGAGGATGAGCAGTTCTTC.

The chain employs TRBV7-6 and TRBJ1-5; the D gene is possibly TRBD1 (5 bases). This CDR3 comprises 15 residues. Trimming pared 1 base from V and 3 bases from J, leaving 10 bases between. Per the germline V gene, CDR1 is SGHVS and CDR2 is FNYEAQ. CDR3 protein: CASSLVAGNNQPQHF. Written as DNA, the CDR3 is TGTGCCAGCAGCTTAGTAGCAGGGAACAATCAGCCCCAGCATTTT. Supplemented by reference TRBV7-6 and TRBJ1-5, the full variable domain reads GAGVSQSPRYKVTKRGQDVALRCDPISGHVSLYWYRQALGQGPEFLTYFNYEAQQDKSGLPNDRFSAERPEGSISTLTIQRTEQRDSAMYRCASSLVAGNNQPQHFGDGTRLSIL.

This clone occurred a few times. The chain carries TRBV5-1 and TRBJ1-6, with 8 bases fitting TRBD1. The J segment lost 6 bases and the V segment lost 4 bases, leaving 3 bases of the junction unmatched. CDR3 length equals 14 residues. The germline gives CDR1 SGHRS, CDR2 YFSETQ. The CDR3 region is CASSGGQGNSPLHF. The DNA for the CDR3 is TGCGCCAGCAGCGGAGGACAGGGTAATTCACCCCTCCACTTT.

V is TRBV5-1 and J is TRBJ1-5, with 12 bases aligning to TRBD1. CDR1 and CDR2 from the germline V gene are SGHRS and YFSETQ. The trim removed 4 bases at V and 7 bases at J, leaving 6 bases unmatched. The CDR3 sequence is 15 residues long. The DNA of the CDR3 is TGCGCCAGCAGCCCCGGGACAGGGGGCGGGCAGCCCCAGCATTTT. This sequence encodes CASSPGTGGGQPQHF.

The J gene is TRBJ2-5, the V gene TRBV7-7; the D call may be TRBD1 or TRBD2 (6 bases each). Trimming took off 3 bases at V and 2 bases at J, with 16 bases between the two ends. There are 16 residues in the CDR3. Germline CDR1 and CDR2: SSHAT and FNYEAQ (reference sequence). The CDR3 sequence is CASSLVGGTQQETQYF. The CDR3 DNA sequence: TGTGCCAGCAGCTTGGTAGGCGGGACACAGCAAGAGACCCAGTACTTC.

The chain is built from TRBV2 and TRBJ1-1; D is ambiguous. The CDR3 extends over 13 amino acids. Germline lookup yields CDR1 SNHLY and CDR2 FYNNEI. Trimming shortened V by 7 bases and J by 0 bases, and 9 bases separated the two germline ends. Written as DNA, the CDR3 is TGTGCCAGCACCGAGGGTCTGAACACTGAAGCTTTCTTT. Translating it yields CASTEGLNTEAFF. The complete variable domain, with remaining parts taken from reference TRBV2 and TRBJ1-1, reads EPEVTQTPSHQVTQMGQEVILRCVPISNHLYFYWYRQILGQKVEFLVSFYNNEISEKSEIFDDQFSVERPDGSNFTLKIRSTKLEDSAMYFCASTEGLNTEAFFGQGTRLTVV.